The 19 T cell receptor beta chains below all came from one sample that was sequenced in a study of cytomegalovirus exposure and HLA in healthy donors. With 60 Vbeta and 13 Jbeta primers, the PCR was carried out. Only in-frame clones appear in the TCRdb table, and some are missing; sequencing was by immunoSEQ multiplex PCR. The sample lists about 92,000 clones, over 70% seen once, with approximately 7.4% in the top ten. Sample: PBMCs. The receptors stem from a man over 45 in good health and CMV-seropositive.

This clone was observed a single time. The CDR3 coding sequence is TGTGCCAGTAGTATATTCGGCGGGACAGGAGCCACAGATACGCAGTATTTT. Encoded protein: CASSIFGGTGATDTQYF. The V gene is TRBV19, the J gene TRBJ2-3; 8 bases fit TRBD1. The CDR3 runs to 17 residues. The germline gives CDR1 LNHDA, CDR2 SQIVND (reference sequence). Losses at the gene ends were 2 bases for V and 2 bases for J; bases not matched to a gene: 9.

This rearrangement joins TRBV27 to TRBJ1-5; the D gene is possibly TRBD1 (5 bases). CDR1 and CDR2 (germline): MNHEY, SMNVEV (reference sequence). CDR3 size: 15 residues. V lost 5 bases and J lost 0, with 11 bases in between. The CDR3 loop reads CASSLTGYSNQPQHF. The CDR3 DNA follows: TGTGCCAGCAGTCTCACAGGTTATAGCAATCAGCCCCAGCATTTT.

The rearrangement joins TRBV9 to TRBJ1-6; the D is unclear. The germline CDR1 and CDR2 sequences are SGDLS and YYNGEE. The CDR3 extends over 13 amino acids. V lost 3 bases to trimming and J lost 10 bases, with 11 bases between them. The DNA for the CDR3 is TGTGCCAGCAGCGAATCCAATCAGTCACCCCTCCACTTT. Protein sequence: CASSESNQSPLHF. Supplemented by reference TRBV9 and TRBJ1-6, the full variable domain reads DSGVTQTPKHLITATGQRVTLRCSPRSGDLSVYWYQQSLDQGLQFLIQYYNGEERAKGNILERFSAQQFPDLHSELNLSSLELGDSALYFCASSESNQSPLHFGNGTRLTVT.

The rearrangement links TRBV5-1 to TRBJ2-5; 7 nucleotides agree with TRBD1. In germline, CDR1 is SGHRS, CDR2 YFSETQ. CDR3 length: 14 amino acids. Trimming removed 2 bases from V and 4 bases from J; junction bases left unmatched: 5. Here the CDR3 reads CASSFSQGRETQYF. CDR3 nucleotide sequence: TGCGCCAGCAGCTTCTCACAGGGGCGAGAGACCCAGTACTTC.

The V gene is TRBV15, the J gene TRBJ1-1; D unclear. CDR3 length: 14 amino acids. Trimming removed 5 bases at V and 7 bases at J, with 17 bases between. CDR1 LNHNV and CDR2 YYDKDF come from the germline V gene (reference sequence). The CDR3 DNA follows: TGTGCCACCAGCGACGAAGAGGATGGCCATGAAGCTTTCTTT. Translated: CATSDEEDGHEAFF.

V and J are TRBV28 and TRBJ2-3; TRBD1 agrees at 9 bases. Germline CDR1 reads MDHEN; CDR2 reads SYDVKM. The CDR3 totals 14 residues. Unmatched junction bases numbered 5, after V lost 5 bases and J lost 5 bases. As DNA, the CDR3 is TGTGCCAGCAGTAGGACAGGGGATAGAGATACGCAGTATTTT. Amino acid sequence: CASSRTGDRDTQYF.

This chain joins TRBV9 and TRBJ2-3; TRBD2 agrees at 7 bases. CDR1 is SGDLS, CDR2 YYNGEE, per germline. The CDR3 sequence is 14 residues long. The V segment lost 5 bases and the J segment 6 bases; nucleotides outside the gene matches: 9. The CDR3 loop reads CASSDGGGGDTQYF. The CDR3 DNA sequence: TGTGCCAGCAGTGACGGCGGGGGAGGGGATACGCAGTATTTT.

The V gene is TRBV5-1, the J gene TRBJ1-1; D is unresolved. The CDR3 contains 14 residues. Germline V gene lookup returns CDR1 SGHRS and CDR2 YFSETQ. With 3 bases removed from V and 1 base from J, the gap between germline ends came to 10 bases. The CDR3 nucleotides read TGCGCCAGCAGCTCCCTAGATACGAACACTGAAGCTTTCTTT. It is translated as CASSSLDTNTEAFF.

The chain carries TRBV11-2 and TRBJ2-2; 13 bases are a match to TRBD2. The V gene end was trimmed by 5 bases and the J gene end by 5 bases; junction bases not matched to a gene: 2. Germline CDR1 and CDR2: SGHAT and FQNNGV. The CDR3 is made up of 15 amino acids. The CDR3 nucleotides are TGTGCCAGCAGCCGGGGACTAGCGGGAACCGGGGAGCTGTTTTTT. The encoded protein is CASSRGLAGTGELFF. Based on the CDR3 plus reference TRBV11-2 and TRBJ2-2, the full variable domain is EAGVAQSPRYKIIEKRQSVAFWCNPISGHATLYWYQQILGQGPKLLIQFQNNGVVDDSQLPKDRFSAERLKGVDSTLKIQPAKLEDSAVYLCASSRGLAGTGELFFGEGSRLTVL.

The V call is TRBV7-9, the J call TRBJ2-1, with TRBD1 matching over 9 bases. This CDR3 has 15 residues. Trimming at V came to 4 bases and at J to 3 bases, leaving 4 bases not matched to a gene. From germline, CDR1 is SEHNR and CDR2 FQNEAQ (reference sequence). The CDR3 is CASSYRTGDYNEQFF. The CDR3 DNA sequence: TGTGCCAGCAGCTATCGGACAGGGGACTACAATGAGCAGTTCTTC.

This chain connects TRBV27 to TRBJ2-7; D is uncertain. CDR3 length: 14 residues. Germline loops: CDR1 MNHEY, CDR2 SMNVEV (reference sequence). V lost 2 bases, J lost 0 bases, and 8 bases lay in between. The CDR3 DNA is TGTGCCAGCAGTTTAGGCAGACTCTCCTACGAGCAGTACTTC. This encodes CASSLGRLSYEQYF.

V is TRBV5-1 and J is TRBJ2-2; maybe TRBD2 (5 bases). The CDR3 is 14 residues long. The V end was cut by 2 bases, the J end by 7 bases, with 12 bases between. Germline lookup yields CDR1 SGHRS and CDR2 YFSETQ. The CDR3 loop is CASSLSLALGELFF. CDR3 coding DNA: TGCGCCAGCAGCTTATCCCTAGCCCTCGGGGAGCTGTTTTTT.

The CDR3 region is CASRTGVNTEAFF. The CDR3 bases are TGTGCCAGCAGGACAGGGGTGAACACTGAAGCTTTCTTT. This chain joins TRBV6-1 and TRBJ1-1, with 8 positions matching TRBD1. The CDR3 sequence is 13 residues long. The junction had 0 bases not matched to a gene; V was cut back by 6 bases and J by 0 bases. Germline CDR1 is MNHNS and CDR2 is SASEGT.

The genes are TRBV14 and TRBJ2-3; weak D call: TRBD2 (6 bases). The V end lost 2 bases, the J end lost 8 bases, and 23 bases lay between the germline ends. The CDR3 sequence is 17 residues long. CDR1 and CDR2 from the germline V gene are SGHDN and FVKESK. The CDR3 DNA is TGTGCCAGCAGCCAACTCTCCCGCAGTGGGGGACTCGGTACGCAGTATTTT. It is translated as CASSQLSRSGGLGTQYF.

The chain is built from TRBV7-2 and TRBJ2-7; TRBD1 is a possible D gene (5 bases). This CDR3 spans 14 amino acids. Germline V gene sequence: CDR1 SGHTA, CDR2 FQGNSA. Trimming removed 1 base from V and 4 bases from J, with 11 bases in between. The DNA of the CDR3 is TGTGCCAGCAGCTTAGAGACAGTAACTTACGAGCAGTACTTC. Encoded protein: CASSLETVTYEQYF.

This chain links TRBV6-5 with TRBJ2-5, with a weak D call TRBD2 (5 bases). CDR3 length: 14 residues. V shed 2 bases and J shed 0 bases, with 7 bases lying between them. Germline CDR1 reads MNHEY; CDR2 reads SVGAGI. The CDR3 DNA reads as TGTGCCAGCAGTTACATGGGAGACCAAGAGACCCAGTACTTC. Translated, it gives CASSYMGDQETQYF.

V is TRBV4-3 and J is TRBJ2-2; possibly TRBD1 for D (5 bases). This CDR3 has 16 residues. Trimming took 1 base from V and 2 from J, leaving 11 bases between them. Per germline, CDR1 LGHNA and CDR2 YSLEER. The CDR3 coding sequence is TGCGCCAGCAGCCAAGGGGGCGACCTTAACACCGGGGAGCTGTTTTTT. This encodes CASSQGGDLNTGELFF.

In regard to this clone: The junction does not match germline at one end; this may be a read error. V and J are TRBV4-1 and TRBJ1-5; possibly TRBD1 for D (5 bases). Germline V CDR1 and CDR2: MGHRA, YSYEKL. CDR3 size: 14 residues. This chain's CDR3 is CASSPQGVQQPQNF. The CDR3 region has the DNA TGCGCCAGCAGCCCCCAGGGTGTACAACAGCCCCAGAATTTT.

This clone has a single count. The chain is built from TRBV27 and TRBJ1-2, with D perhaps TRBD1 (5 bases). The ends were cut back, 6 bases at V and 2 bases at J, with 13 bases in the middle. CDR3 length: 14 residues. CDR1 is MNHEY and CDR2 is SMNVEV in the germline V gene (reference sequence). The CDR3 reads CASRPDSVNYGYTF. The CDR3 bases are TGTGCCAGCAGACCCGACAGCGTCAACTATGGCTACACCTTC.